These T cell receptor beta chains were read from a single sample in a study of control samples from healthy donors and cancer patients. Assay used: immunoSEQ multiplex PCR; TCRdb lists only in-frame clones, some missing. The sample includes 130,000 or so clones, roughly nine tenths of them seen just once. The sample was blood. All receptors come from a man between 18 and 35 years old in good health. Both conserved end residues are part of each CDR3.

CASSEGVSYNSPLHF 15 TRBJ1-6 TRBV19
CASSYSGSVSPYEQYF 16 TRBJ2-7 TRBV5-4
CASSLFNEQFF 11 TRBJ2-1 TRBV3-1/TRBV3-2
CASTDFGTGGEKLFF 15 TRBJ1-4 TRBV5-6
CATSGGEIASGNTIYF 16 TRBJ1-3 TRBV15
CASSQDGTGAVYEQYF 16 TRBJ2-7 TRBV4-2
CASSEGQPSVYGYTF 15 TRBJ1-2 TRBV2
CSASPRDGYTF 11 TRBJ1-2 TRBV20-1
CASSLPPLAGGTDTQYF 17 TRBJ2-3 TRBV28
CAWSVIVTYEQYF 13 TRBJ2-7 TRBV30
CASSLGSSSSQETQYF 16 TRBJ2-5 TRBV5-6
CASSLRTGEAFF 12 TRBJ1-1 TRBV7-9
CASSLGGWSSYNEQFF 16 TRBJ2-1 TRBV5-1
CATSRGQGPQAGYTF 15 TRBJ1-2 TRBV24-1
CASSLDLGLTF 11 TRBJ1-2 TRBV7-2
CASSLGNTEAFF 12 TRBJ1-1 TRBV13
CASRRCGLIKNIQYF 15 TRBJ2-4 TRBV23-1
CASSWSGVQETQYF 14 TRBJ2-5 TRBV5-5
CASSQDRGTSADTQYF 16 TRBJ2-3 TRBV14
CAISAQGQVGNTIYF 15 TRBJ1-3 TRBV10-3
CASSLGTTGTDTQYF 15 TRBJ2-3 TRBV5-1
CASSQDYGELFF 12 TRBJ2-2 TRBV3-1/TRBV3-2
CATLKTGGTGELFF 14 TRBJ2-2 TRBV6-5
CASSSLSGGYGTQYF 15 TRBJ2-3 TRBV28
CASSQVIGGYEQYF 14 TRBJ2-7 TRBV4-2
CASSPPGRYGYTF 13 TRBJ1-2 TRBV3-1/TRBV3-2
CASSKVGETQYF 12 TRBJ2-5 TRBV21-1
CASSQDWGLAGGYEQYF 17 TRBJ2-7 TRBV4-1
CASSPRNSGGNTDTQYF 17 TRBJ2-3 TRBV18
CASSLRQGGRNTEAFF 16 TRBJ1-1 TRBV5-1
CASSISAGSYEQYF 14 TRBJ2-7 TRBV19